These 24 T cell receptor beta chains originate from one sample sequenced in a study of blood T cell repertoires in COVID-19. Only in-frame clones appear in the TCRdb table, and some are missing; sequencing was by immunoSEQ multiplex PCR. This table has more than 100,000 clones, 75% to 90% appearing once. Sequencing was performed on peripheral blood. The source of these receptors is a woman between 70 and 85 years old with acute or convalescent COVID-19.

The chain employs TRBV25-1 and TRBJ1-5; D gene uncertain. The V end was cut by 7 bases, the J end by 2 bases, with 6 bases between. The CDR3 sequence is 12 residues long. Germline V gene sequence: CDR1 MGHDK, CDR2 SYGVNS. CDR3 sequence reads: CASTSGNQPQHF. CDR3 coding DNA: TGTGCCAGCACTAGTGGCAATCAGCCCCAGCATTTT.

The CDR3 sequence: CASSLVSDSTDTQYF. DNA of the CDR3: TGTGCCAGCAGCTTAGTTTCAGATAGCACAGATACGCAGTATTTT. The chain couples TRBV7-9 to TRBJ2-3, with D unresolved. The CDR3 loop spans 15 amino acids. Looked up from germline, CDR1 is SEHNR and CDR2 is FQNEAQ (reference sequence). V was shortened by 1 base and J by 0 bases, with 8 bases between the two germline ends.

V gene TRBV27 combines with J gene TRBJ2-2; tentatively, D is TRBD2 (5 bases). CDR1 MNHEY and CDR2 SMNVEV come from the germline V gene (reference sequence). V was shortened by 6 bases and J by 7 bases, with 12 bases between the two germline ends. CDR3 length equals 13 residues. Here the CDR3 reads CASSSRAGGELFF. The CDR3 DNA sequence: TGTGCCAGCAGCTCCCGGGCGGGCGGGGAGCTGTTTTTT.

This clone appeared a single time. V gene TRBV2 combines with J gene TRBJ1-2, with D maybe TRBD1 (5 bases). The germline gives CDR1 SNHLY, CDR2 FYNNEI. The germline V and J ends were trimmed by 2 bases and 6 bases, with 7 bases remaining between them. This CDR3 is built from 12 residues. CDR3 region: CASSEQGNGYTF. The CDR3 DNA reads as TGTGCCAGCAGTGAACAGGGAAATGGCTACACCTTC.

The chain joins TRBV7-3 to TRBJ1-1, with D possibly being TRBD1 (6 bases). This CDR3 contains 15 residues. Germline CDR1 and CDR2: SGHTA and FQGTGA. Deletions cut 5 bases from V and 1 base from J, with 14 bases between. The CDR3 sequence is CASSPGGAGNTEAFF. The CDR3 nucleotides are TGTGCCAGCAGCCCCGGGGGGGCTGGGAACACTGAAGCTTTCTTT.

This chain uses TRBV5-1 with TRBJ2-4; perhaps TRBD1 as D (6 bases). The CDR3 is 16 amino acids. CDR1 is SGHRS and CDR2 is YFSETQ in the germline V gene. V lost 0 bases and J 0 bases, leaving 10 bases between the germline ends. The CDR3 coding sequence is TGCGCCAGCAGCTTGGCGGTAGGGGGAGCCAAAAACATTCAGTACTTC. This translates into CASSLAVGGAKNIQYF.

The V and J genes are TRBV6-6 and TRBJ2-2; TRBD1 might be the D (5 bases). V lost 6 bases to trimming and J lost 7 bases, with 6 bases between them. The germline gives CDR1 MNHNY, CDR2 SVGAGI (reference sequence). The CDR3 sequence is 11 residues long. The CDR3 spells CASRTVGELFF. The CDR3, as DNA: TGTGCCAGCAGGACAGTCGGGGAGCTGTTTTTT.

The chain has TRBV18 and TRBJ2-5; D remains unclear. The ends were cut back, 0 bases at V and 5 bases at J, with 4 bases in the middle. Germline CDR1 reads KGHSH; CDR2 reads LQKENI. This CDR3 has 12 residues. CDR3 DNA sequence: TGTGCCAGCTCACCACCCCGGGAGACCCAGTACTTC. Protein sequence: CASSPPRETQYF.

This chain uses TRBV7-2 with TRBJ1-2; 9 bases agree with TRBD1. The CDR3 has 13 amino acids. Trimming at V came to 6 bases and at J to 4 bases, leaving 3 bases not matched to a gene. CDR1 and CDR2 from the germline V gene are SGHTA and FQGNSA. DNA of the CDR3: TGTGCCAGCAGTCCGGGACAGGGCTATGGCTACACCTTC. This codes for CASSPGQGYGYTF.

This chain links TRBV30 with TRBJ1-6; no definite D call. The CDR3 sequence is 15 residues long. Germline CDR1 is GTSNPN and CDR2 is SVGIG (reference sequence). V shed 4 bases and J shed 7 bases, with 17 bases lying between them. The CDR3: CAWTTSHTGNSPLHF. The CDR3 DNA sequence: TGTGCCTGGACGACTTCACATACTGGGAATTCACCCCTCCACTTT.

This clone has more than one count but fewer than ten. The chain employs TRBV10-3 and TRBJ1-5; D unclear. Germline V lookup: CDR1 ENHRY, CDR2 SYGVKD. Trimming shortened V by 4 bases and J by 7 bases, and 11 bases separated the two germline ends. CDR3 length equals 13 residues. The CDR3 is CAISVESDQPQHF. In DNA, the CDR3 is TGTGCCATCAGTGTGGAAAGCGACCAGCCCCAGCATTTT.

The chain has TRBV3-1 (or the pseudogene TRBV3-2) and TRBJ1-5; D unclear. Germline-derived CDR1 and CDR2 are LGHDT and YNNKEL (reference sequence). Trimming took 0 bases from V and 8 from J, leaving 8 bases between them. This CDR3 is 13 amino acids long. The CDR3 protein is CASSQDGAEPQHF. The DNA of the CDR3 is TGTGCCAGCAGCCAAGACGGAGCCGAGCCCCAGCATTTT.

V usage is TRBV28 and J usage is TRBJ2-7, with D uncertain. Deletions cut 2 bases from V and 1 base from J, with 3 bases between. The V gene's germline CDR1 is MDHEN and CDR2 SYDVKM. The CDR3 has 12 amino acids. The CDR3 nucleotides read TGTGCCAGCAGTTTACTTTCCTACGAGCAGTACTTC. Translation gives CASSLLSYEQYF. The variable domain in full, completed from reference TRBV28 and TRBJ2-7, reads DVKVTQSSRYLVKRTGEKVFLECVQDMDHENMFWYRQDPGLGLRLIYFSYDVKMKEKGDIPEGYSVSREKKERFSLILESASTNQTSMYLCASSLLSYEQYFGPGTRLTVT.

The J gene is TRBJ1-6, the V gene TRBV4-1; D uncertain. Germline CDR1 is MGHRA and CDR2 is YSYEKL. This CDR3 is built from 15 residues. V lost 0 bases, J lost 9 bases, and 12 bases lay in between. CDR3 loop: CASSQDWGAASPLHF. For the CDR3, the DNA is TGCGCCAGCAGCCAAGATTGGGGAGCGGCTTCACCCCTCCACTTT.

The chain is built from TRBV6-5 and TRBJ1-1, with D possibly TRBD1 on 6 matching bases. Trimming took 4 bases from V and 0 from J, leaving 9 bases between them. The CDR3 sequence is 14 residues long. Germline-derived CDR1 and CDR2 are MNHEY and SVGAGI. This CDR3 is CASSSTGLNTEAFF. CDR3 nucleotide sequence: TGTGCCAGCAGTTCCACAGGGCTGAACACTGAAGCTTTCTTT.

The chain uses TRBV30 and TRBJ2-7, with D possibly being TRBD1 (5 bases). The CDR3 runs 14 residues. Trimming pared 8 bases from V and 4 bases from J, leaving 21 bases between. The germline V gene encodes CDR1 GTSNPN and CDR2 SVGIG (reference sequence). The CDR3 DNA follows: TGTGCCGGCGACCGGCGTCAGGGTGAATACGAGCAGTACTTC. Protein product: CAGDRRQGEYEQYF.

The chain carries TRBV5-1 and TRBJ1-1; D is perhaps TRBD1 (5 bases). The V end was cut by 4 bases, the J end by 2 bases, with 15 bases between. CDR3 length: 15 residues. Germline V gene data show CDR1 as SGHRS and CDR2 as YFSETQ. CDR3 region: CASSVQDIYNTEAFF. The CDR3 bases are TGCGCCAGCAGCGTGCAGGACATTTATAACACTGAAGCTTTCTTT.

The chain uses TRBV5-1 and TRBJ1-4; TRBD1 is a possible D gene (6 bases). This CDR3 spans 14 amino acids. V was pared by 2 bases and J by 7 bases, with 12 bases between. Germline CDR1 SGHRS, CDR2 YFSETQ. CDR3 loop: CASSFQTGPEKLFF. In DNA, the CDR3 is TGCGCCAGCAGCTTCCAGACAGGCCCTGAAAAACTGTTTTTT.

The chain has TRBV2 and TRBJ1-5, with D perhaps TRBD1 (6 bases). The CDR3 has 14 residues. Trimming pared 10 bases from V and 2 bases from J, leaving 15 bases between. Germline values: CDR1 SNHLY, CDR2 FYNNEI. The CDR3 is CATSGDLGNQPQHF. The CDR3 DNA sequence: TGTGCCACCTCAGGGGATTTGGGCAATCAGCCCCAGCATTTT.

CDR3 region: CASSLVGDEQYF. In DNA, the CDR3 is TGTGCCAGCAGTTTAGTCGGGGACGAGCAGTACTTC. The chain joins TRBV12-3 or TRBV12-4 to TRBJ2-7; a possible D gene is TRBD2 (5 bases). The ends were cut back, 1 base at V and 5 bases at J, with 6 bases in the middle. This CDR3 region has 12 residues.

The chain carries TRBV10-3 and TRBJ1-5; no firm D call. Germline V gene data show CDR1 as ENHRY and CDR2 as SYGVKD. The CDR3 covers 14 residues. Trimming left V 10 bases short and J 2 bases short, with 15 bases between. CDR3 residues: CATGEGMGNQPQHF. For the CDR3, the DNA is TGTGCCACCGGAGAGGGAATGGGCAATCAGCCCCAGCATTTT.

The chain joins TRBV11-3 to TRBJ1-1; D unresolved. CDR3 length: 11 residues. Deletions cut 5 bases from V and 4 bases from J, with 5 bases between. CDR1 and CDR2 from the germline V gene are SGHNT and YENEEA. Written as DNA, the CDR3 is TGTGCCAGCAGCCGGGGCACTGAAGCTTTCTTT. It is translated as CASSRGTEAFF.

The rearrangement links TRBV30 to TRBJ1-4; no clear D. Trimming left V 3 bases short and J 0 bases short, with 14 bases between. Germline V gene lookup returns CDR1 GTSNPN and CDR2 SVGIG (reference sequence). CDR3 length: 16 amino acids. CDR3 region: CAWRPLGDATNEKLFF. Here the CDR3 DNA reads TGTGCCTGGAGACCCCTCGGGGATGCAACTAATGAAAAACTGTTTTTT.

Only one count was recorded for this clone. This sequence joins TRBV6-5 and TRBJ1-1; possibly TRBD1 for D (5 bases). The CDR3 loop spans 13 amino acids. V lost 6 bases and J 4 bases, leaving 12 bases between the germline ends. Germline lookup yields CDR1 MNHEY and CDR2 SVGAGI. The CDR3, as DNA: TGTGCCAGCAGGAGGACATCCGGCACTGAAGCTTTCTTT. Its protein product is CASRRTSGTEAFF.